Below, 23 T cell receptor beta chains from the same sample are listed, as sequenced in a study of CD8 T cells in ankylosing spondylitis. TCRdb reprocessed the 5' RACE reads with MiXCR, giving one entry per CDR3 protein. The table lists 200,000 to 250,000 distinct CDR3 sequences, around 25% of them singletons. The sequencing input was blood, either unsorted or a sorted T cell fraction (not recorded which). The receptors originated from a male donor with ankylosing spondylitis or in good health (not recorded which).

The chain carries TRBV7-2 and TRBJ2-3; TRBD2 matches 12 bases. V shed 4 bases and J 4 bases; nucleotides not matched to a gene: 6. Germline CDR1 SGHTA, CDR2 FQGNSA. The CDR3 is 16 amino acids. CDR3 loop: CASSSLAGGFADTQYF. The CDR3 nucleotides are TGTGCCAGCAGCTCCCTAGCGGGGGGGTTCGCAGATACGCAGTATTTT.

This clonotype was counted many times. The chain employs TRBV4-2 and TRBJ2-3; D gene unclear. Deletions cut 4 bases from V and 1 base from J, with 9 bases between. Germline CDR1 reads LGHNA; CDR2 reads YNFKEQ. There are 14 residues in the CDR3. DNA of the CDR3: TGTGCCAGCAGCCGAACCATTGGCACAGATACGCAGTATTTT. Residues: CASSRTIGTDTQYF.

This chain uses TRBV6-1 with TRBJ2-6; perhaps TRBD2 as D (6 bases). In germline, CDR1 is MNHNS, CDR2 SASEGT. This CDR3 has 15 residues. Trimming removed 6 bases at V and 2 bases at J, with 11 bases between. The chain's CDR3 is CASRTTSTGANVLTF. The CDR3 region has the DNA TGTGCCAGCAGAACTACTAGCACTGGGGCCAACGTCCTGACTTTC.

J is TRBJ2-1 and V is TRBV7-8, with TRBD2 matching 10 bases. In germline, CDR1 is SGHVS, CDR2 FQNEAQ. With 8 bases clipped from V and 0 bases from J, the junction kept 7 bases outside the gene matches. This CDR3 has 16 amino acids. The CDR3 is CASRQSSGGSYNEQFF. The CDR3 DNA reads as TGTGCCAGCCGGCAATCTAGCGGGGGCTCCTACAATGAGCAGTTCTTC.

This clonotype appeared many times. This chain links TRBV4-2 with TRBJ1-6; no clear D. The ends were cut back, 3 bases at V and 6 bases at J, with 12 bases in the middle. CDR1 and CDR2 from the germline V gene are LGHNA and YNFKEQ. This CDR3 is 15 amino acids long. The CDR3 sequence: CASSQDGPINSPLHF. The CDR3, as DNA: TGTGCCAGCAGCCAGGACGGACCGATTAATTCACCCCTCCACTTT.

The CDR3: CASTPHRDSSYNEQFF. The CDR3 DNA sequence: TGTGCCAGCACCCCCCACCGGGACAGCTCCTACAATGAGCAGTTCTTC. This chain links TRBV6-1 with TRBJ2-1; 7 nucleotides match TRBD1. Germline V gene lookup returns CDR1 MNHNS and CDR2 SASEGT. The CDR3 loop spans 16 amino acids. J gave up 0 bases and V 7 bases, and 9 bases lay outside the gene matches.

This clonotype was recorded many times. This sequence joins TRBV3-1 and TRBJ1-5, with D uncertain. V gave up 0 bases and J gave up 4 bases, with 4 bases separating them. The length of the CDR3 is 13 residues. Germline values: CDR1 LGHDT, CDR2 YNNKEL (reference sequence). CDR3 in amino acids: CASSQDTNQPQHF. Here the CDR3 DNA reads TGTGCCAGCAGCCAAGATACAAATCAGCCCCAGCATTTT.

The genes are TRBV3-1 and TRBJ1-1; D ambiguous. The CDR3 has 14 residues. Germline V CDR1 and CDR2: LGHDT, YNNKEL (reference sequence). The V gene lost 1 base and the J gene lost 3 bases, with 9 bases spanning the gap. The CDR3 here is CASSQAGLDTEAFF. DNA of the CDR3: TGTGCCAGCAGCCAAGCTGGGCTGGACACTGAAGCTTTCTTT.

The rearrangement uses TRBV5-4 and TRBJ2-5, with D perhaps TRBD2 (5 bases). The CDR3 is 15 amino acids. The germline gives CDR1 SGHNT, CDR2 YYREEE (reference sequence). V was trimmed by 5 bases and J by 4 bases, leaving 18 bases between them. As DNA, the CDR3 is TGTGCCAGCAGGGCGGGTCGCGGGTTGCTAGAGACCCAGTACTTC. Protein sequence: CASRAGRGLLETQYF.

This clonotype was observed many times. V and J are TRBV6-5 and TRBJ2-7; TRBD1 agrees at 10 bases. This CDR3 is 14 amino acids long. Germline V gives CDR1 MNHEY, CDR2 SVGAGI. The junction had 1 base not matched to a gene; V was cut back by 2 bases and J by 3 bases. The CDR3 loop reads CASSYGTGDYEQYF. The CDR3 nucleotides read TGTGCCAGCAGTTACGGGACAGGGGACTACGAGCAGTACTTC.

This clonotype showed up many times. The rearrangement uses TRBV10-3 and TRBJ2-2, with 9 bases fitting TRBD1. V gave up 4 bases and J gave up 4 bases; unmatched junction bases: 1. Looked up from germline, CDR1 is ENHRY and CDR2 is SYGVKD. This CDR3 comprises 14 residues. DNA of the CDR3: TGTGCCATCAGTGGACAGGGGGGCACCGGGGAGCTGTTTTTT. Encoded protein: CAISGQGGTGELFF.

This clonotype was observed many times. The chain couples TRBV15 to TRBJ2-2, with 7 positions matching TRBD2. The CDR3 is 22 amino acids. V shed 2 bases, J shed 0 bases, and the junction held 21 bases outside the gene matches. Per germline, CDR1 LNHNV and CDR2 YYDKDF (reference sequence). CDR3 protein: CATSRPLYVAGDYGTNTGELFF. For the CDR3, the DNA is TGTGCCACCAGCAGACCTTTGTATGTGGCGGGAGATTACGGAACGAACACCGGGGAGCTGTTTTTT.

This clonotype was recorded many times. The gene calls are TRBV2 and TRBJ2-1; D is perhaps TRBD1 (6 bases). V was cut by 4 bases and J by 0 bases, with 10 bases left in between. The CDR3 extends over 15 amino acids. Per the germline V gene, CDR1 is SNHLY and CDR2 is FYNNEI. The CDR3 nucleotides read TGTGCCAGCAGTGGGACAGTGAGCTCCTACAATGAGCAGTTCTTC. As protein: CASSGTVSSYNEQFF.

This clonotype came up a few times. The V call is TRBV4-1, the J call TRBJ2-3; D tentatively reads TRBD1 or TRBD2 (5 bases each). V lost 5 bases, J lost 0 bases, and 9 bases lay in between. This CDR3 has 14 residues. Germline values: CDR1 MGHRA, CDR2 YSYEKL. The chain's CDR3 is CASSGDHSTDTQYF. CDR3 nucleotides: TGCGCCAGCAGCGGGGACCATAGCACAGATACGCAGTATTTT.

In DNA, the CDR3 is TGCAGTGCGCTGGACTATCCCTACAATGAGCAGTTCTTC. Amino acid sequence: CSALDYPYNEQFF. V usage is TRBV20-1 and J usage is TRBJ2-1; maybe TRBD2 (6 bases). This CDR3 region has 13 residues. The V end lost 6 bases, the J end lost 2 bases, and 11 bases lay between the germline ends. Germline V gene sequence: CDR1 DFQATT, CDR2 SNEGSKA (reference sequence).

This clonotype was seen many times. The genes are TRBV3-1 and TRBJ2-1; D not resolved. V dropped 0 bases and J dropped 10 bases, with 7 bases sitting between them. CDR1 LGHDT and CDR2 YNNKEL come from the germline V gene (reference sequence). CDR3 size: 12 residues. CDR3 residues: CASSQELSEQFF. CDR3 nucleotides: TGTGCCAGCAGCCAAGAGCTTAGCGAGCAGTTCTTC.

The chain employs TRBV20-1 and TRBJ2-1, with D uncertain. V lost 5 bases to trimming and J lost 0 bases, with 8 bases between them. The CDR3 contains 13 residues. Germline assignment: CDR1 DFQATT and CDR2 SNEGSKA (reference sequence). The CDR3 here is CSAPRSSYNEQFF. The CDR3 nucleotides read TGCAGTGCTCCGCGGAGCTCCTACAATGAGCAGTTCTTC.

At least ten counts were recorded for this clonotype. The rearrangement links TRBV21-1 to TRBJ2-3; TRBD2 reflects the table's D call only, with no check against the DNA. TRBV21-1 is tagged as a pseudogene. The CDR3 is 17 residues long. In DNA, the CDR3 is TGTGCCAGCACCATACCGCCCCAGCGGGGACTCACAGATACGCAGTATTTT. Translation: CASTIPPQRGLTDTQYF.

The V and J genes are TRBV20-1 and TRBJ2-5; 8 nucleotides align to TRBD2. The J segment lost 4 bases and the V segment lost 0 bases, leaving 7 bases of the junction unmatched. CDR1 is DFQATT and CDR2 is SNEGSKA in the germline V gene (reference sequence). This CDR3 comprises 15 residues. CDR3 sequence: CSAREDGRARETQYF. CDR3 coding DNA: TGCAGTGCTAGAGAAGACGGGAGGGCCCGAGAGACCCAGTACTTC.

The V and J genes are TRBV29-1 and TRBJ2-7; possible D gene TRBD1, 6 bases. The CDR3 extends over 15 amino acids. The germline gives CDR1 SQVTM, CDR2 ANQGSEA. V was shortened by 6 bases and J by 3 bases, with 21 bases between the two germline ends. CDR3 sequence (DNA): TGCAGCGTCCGTCTCCCAGGGGTGGGTTACTACGAGCAGTACTTC. Translating it yields CSVRLPGVGYYEQYF.

The chain joins TRBV20-1 to TRBJ1-1, with TRBD1 as a possible D gene (6 bases). CDR1 is DFQATT and CDR2 is SNEGSKA in the germline V gene (reference sequence). With 5 bases removed from V and 3 bases from J, the gap between germline ends came to 13 bases. The CDR3 runs 13 residues. The CDR3 protein is CSAYKGGDTEAFF. CDR3 nucleotide sequence: TGCAGTGCTTATAAAGGGGGAGACACTGAAGCTTTCTTT.

This clonotype was seen repeatedly, ten times or more. The chain employs TRBV7-9 and TRBJ1-1, with D perhaps matching TRBD1 (5 bases). The CDR3 length is 15 residues. V lost 1 base and J 0 bases, leaving 9 bases between the germline ends. Germline V gene lookup returns CDR1 SEHNR and CDR2 FQNEAQ (reference sequence). CDR3 amino acids: CASSLDAGMNTEAFF. The CDR3 DNA reads as TGTGCCAGCAGCTTAGACGCAGGGATGAACACTGAAGCTTTCTTT.

The chain employs TRBV20-1 and TRBJ2-7, with a tentative D call TRBD1 (6 bases). Germline CDR1 DFQATT, CDR2 SNEGSKA (reference sequence). The V end was cut by 4 bases, the J end by 3 bases, with 16 bases between. This CDR3 is 14 amino acids long. The CDR3 region is CSANLPGDIYEQYF. CDR3 DNA sequence: TGCAGTGCTAATTTGCCCGGGGACATCTACGAGCAGTACTTC.